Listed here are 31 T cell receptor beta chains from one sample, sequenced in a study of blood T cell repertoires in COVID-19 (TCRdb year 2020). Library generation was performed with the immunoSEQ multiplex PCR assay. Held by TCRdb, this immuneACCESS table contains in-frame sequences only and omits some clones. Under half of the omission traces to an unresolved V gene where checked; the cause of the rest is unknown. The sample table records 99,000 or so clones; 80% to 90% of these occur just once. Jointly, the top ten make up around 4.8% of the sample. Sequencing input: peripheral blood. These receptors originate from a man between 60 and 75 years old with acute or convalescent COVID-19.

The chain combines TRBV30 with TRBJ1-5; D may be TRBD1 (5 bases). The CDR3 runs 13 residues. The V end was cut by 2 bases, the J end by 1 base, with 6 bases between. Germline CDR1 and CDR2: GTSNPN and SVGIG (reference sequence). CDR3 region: CAWSKGSNQPQHF. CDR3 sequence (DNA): TGTGCCTGGAGTAAGGGGAGCAATCAGCCCCAGCATTTT.

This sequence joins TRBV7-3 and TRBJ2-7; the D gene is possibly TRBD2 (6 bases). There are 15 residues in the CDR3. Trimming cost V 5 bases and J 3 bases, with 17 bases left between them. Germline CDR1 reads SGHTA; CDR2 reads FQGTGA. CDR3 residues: CASSLSSAGNYEQYF. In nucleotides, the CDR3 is TGTGCCAGCAGCCTAAGTTCAGCGGGCAACTACGAGCAGTACTTC.

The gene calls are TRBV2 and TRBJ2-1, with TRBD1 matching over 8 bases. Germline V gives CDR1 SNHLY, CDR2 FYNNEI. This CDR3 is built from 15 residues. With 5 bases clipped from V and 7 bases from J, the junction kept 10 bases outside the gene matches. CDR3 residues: CASSKRTGHGNEQFF. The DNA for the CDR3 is TGTGCCAGCAGTAAGCGGACAGGGCACGGGAATGAGCAGTTCTTC. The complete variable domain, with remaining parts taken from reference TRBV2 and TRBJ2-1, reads EPEVTQTPSHQVTQMGQEVILRCVPISNHLYFYWYRQILGQKVEFLVSFYNNEISEKSEIFDDQFSVERPDGSNFTLKIRSTKLEDSAMYFCASSKRTGHGNEQFFGPGTRLTVL.

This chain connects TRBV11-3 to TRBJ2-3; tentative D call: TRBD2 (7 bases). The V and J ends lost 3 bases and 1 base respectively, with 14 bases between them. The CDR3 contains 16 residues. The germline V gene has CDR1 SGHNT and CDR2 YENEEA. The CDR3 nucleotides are TGTGCCAGCAGCTTCCGGGGGGCGGTAGGCACAGATACGCAGTATTTT. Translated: CASSFRGAVGTDTQYF.

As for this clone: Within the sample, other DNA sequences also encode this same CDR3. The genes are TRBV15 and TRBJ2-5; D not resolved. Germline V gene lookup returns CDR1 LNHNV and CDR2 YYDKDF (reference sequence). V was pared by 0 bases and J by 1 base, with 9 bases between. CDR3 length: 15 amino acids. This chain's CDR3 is CATSRELAGQETQYF. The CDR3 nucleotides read TGTGCCACCAGCAGAGAGCTTGCAGGCCAAGAGACCCAGTACTTC.

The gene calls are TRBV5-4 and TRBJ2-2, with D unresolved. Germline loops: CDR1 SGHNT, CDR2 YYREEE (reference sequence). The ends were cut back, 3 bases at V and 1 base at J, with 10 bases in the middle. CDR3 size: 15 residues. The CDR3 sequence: CASSSGSRNTGELFF. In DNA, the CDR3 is TGTGCCAGCAGCTCCGGGTCGCGGAACACCGGGGAGCTGTTTTTT.

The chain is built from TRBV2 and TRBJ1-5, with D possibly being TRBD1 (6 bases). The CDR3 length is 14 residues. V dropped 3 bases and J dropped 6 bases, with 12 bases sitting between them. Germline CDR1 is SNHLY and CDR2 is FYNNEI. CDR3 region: CASSEGRGGQPQHF. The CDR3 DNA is TGTGCCAGCAGTGAGGGCAGGGGTGGTCAGCCCCAGCATTTT.

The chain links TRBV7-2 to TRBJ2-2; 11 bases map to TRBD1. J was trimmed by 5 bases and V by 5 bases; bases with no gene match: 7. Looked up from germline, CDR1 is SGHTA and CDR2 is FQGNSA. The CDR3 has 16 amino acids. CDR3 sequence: CASSEGQGARTGELFF. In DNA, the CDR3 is TGTGCCAGCAGCGAAGGACAGGGGGCGCGAACCGGGGAGCTGTTTTTT.

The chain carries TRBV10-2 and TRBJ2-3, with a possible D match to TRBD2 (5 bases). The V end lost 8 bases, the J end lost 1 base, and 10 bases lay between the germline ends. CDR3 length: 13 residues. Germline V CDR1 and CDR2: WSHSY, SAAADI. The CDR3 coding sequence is TGCGCCAGCCGGGAAGGAGGCACAGATACGCAGTATTTT. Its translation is CASREGGTDTQYF.

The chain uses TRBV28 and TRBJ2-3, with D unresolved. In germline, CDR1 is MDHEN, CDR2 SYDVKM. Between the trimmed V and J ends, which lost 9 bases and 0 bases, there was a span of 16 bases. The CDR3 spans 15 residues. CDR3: CASHSSSLSTDTQYF. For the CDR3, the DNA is TGTGCCAGTCATTCAAGTAGTCTGAGCACAGATACGCAGTATTTT.

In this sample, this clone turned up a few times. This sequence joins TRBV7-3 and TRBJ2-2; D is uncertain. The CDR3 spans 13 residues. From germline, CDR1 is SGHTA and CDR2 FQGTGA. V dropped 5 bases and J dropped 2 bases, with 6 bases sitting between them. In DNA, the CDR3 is TGTGCCAGCAGCAACAGCAACACCGGGGAGCTGTTTTTT. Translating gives CASSNSNTGELFF. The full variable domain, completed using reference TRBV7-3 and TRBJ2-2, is GAGVSQTPSNKVTEKGKYVELRCDPISGHTALYWYRQSLGQGPEFLIYFQGTGAADDSGLPNDRFFAVRPEGSVSTLKIQRTERGDSAVYLCASSNSNTGELFFGEGSRLTVL.

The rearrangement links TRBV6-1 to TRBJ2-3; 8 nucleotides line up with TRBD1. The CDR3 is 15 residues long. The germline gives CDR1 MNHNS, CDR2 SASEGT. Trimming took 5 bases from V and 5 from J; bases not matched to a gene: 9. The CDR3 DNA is TGTGCCAGCAGTCACCAGGGGGCGACCCTAGATACGCAGTATTTT. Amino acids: CASSHQGATLDTQYF.

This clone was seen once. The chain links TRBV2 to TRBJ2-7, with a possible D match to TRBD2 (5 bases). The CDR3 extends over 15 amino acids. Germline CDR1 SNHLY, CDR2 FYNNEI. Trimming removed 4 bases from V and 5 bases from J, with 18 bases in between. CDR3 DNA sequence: TGTGCCAGCAGTGTGCCTTCTGGAGGAATTGACGAGCAGTACTTC. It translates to CASSVPSGGIDEQYF.

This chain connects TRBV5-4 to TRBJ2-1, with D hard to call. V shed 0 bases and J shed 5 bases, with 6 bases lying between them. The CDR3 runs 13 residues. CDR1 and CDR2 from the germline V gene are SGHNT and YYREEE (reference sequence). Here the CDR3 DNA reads TGTGCCAGCAGCTTGGTACAGCACAATGAGCAGTTCTTC. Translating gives CASSLVQHNEQFF.

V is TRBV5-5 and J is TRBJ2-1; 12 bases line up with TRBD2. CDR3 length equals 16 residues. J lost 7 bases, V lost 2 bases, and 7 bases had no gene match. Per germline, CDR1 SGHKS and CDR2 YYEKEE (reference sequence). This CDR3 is CASSFRLAGAPNEQFF. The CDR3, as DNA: TGTGCCAGCAGCTTCCGACTAGCGGGAGCCCCTAATGAGCAGTTCTTC.

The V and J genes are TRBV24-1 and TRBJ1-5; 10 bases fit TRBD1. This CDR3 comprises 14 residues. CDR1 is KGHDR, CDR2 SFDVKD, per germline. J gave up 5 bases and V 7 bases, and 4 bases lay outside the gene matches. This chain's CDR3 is CATRGTGVHQPQHF. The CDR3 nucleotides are TGTGCCACCAGAGGGACAGGGGTCCATCAGCCCCAGCATTTT.

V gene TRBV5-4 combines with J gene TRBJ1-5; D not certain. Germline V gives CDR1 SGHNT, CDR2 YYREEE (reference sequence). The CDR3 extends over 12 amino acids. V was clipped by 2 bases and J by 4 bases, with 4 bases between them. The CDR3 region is CASSFLNQPQHF. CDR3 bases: TGTGCCAGCAGCTTTCTTAATCAGCCCCAGCATTTT.

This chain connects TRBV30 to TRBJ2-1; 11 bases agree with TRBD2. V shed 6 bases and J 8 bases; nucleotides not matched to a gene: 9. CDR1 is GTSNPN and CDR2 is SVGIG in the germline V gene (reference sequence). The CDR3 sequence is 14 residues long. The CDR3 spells CACSTSGGGHEQFF. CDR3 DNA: TGTGCCTGCTCAACTAGCGGGGGAGGACATGAGCAGTTCTTC.

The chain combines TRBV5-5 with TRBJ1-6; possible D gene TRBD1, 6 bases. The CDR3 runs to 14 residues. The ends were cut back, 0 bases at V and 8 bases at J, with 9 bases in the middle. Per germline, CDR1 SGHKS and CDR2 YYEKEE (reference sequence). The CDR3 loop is CASSLVGQDSPLHF. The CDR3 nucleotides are TGTGCCAGCAGCTTGGTGGGACAAGATTCACCCCTCCACTTT.

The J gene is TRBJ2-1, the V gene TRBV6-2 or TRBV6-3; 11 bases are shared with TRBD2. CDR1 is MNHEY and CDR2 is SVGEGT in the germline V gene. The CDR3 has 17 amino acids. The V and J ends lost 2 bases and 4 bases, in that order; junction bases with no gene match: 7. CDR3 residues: CASSYISRLAGYNEQFF. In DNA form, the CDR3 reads TGTGCCAGCAGTTACATATCGCGACTAGCGGGATACAATGAGCAGTTCTTC.

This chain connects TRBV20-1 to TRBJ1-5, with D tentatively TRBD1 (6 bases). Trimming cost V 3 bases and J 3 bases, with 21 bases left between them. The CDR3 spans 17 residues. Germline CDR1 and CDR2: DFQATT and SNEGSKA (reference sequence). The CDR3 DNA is TGCAGTGCTAGTCTCGGGCCCTCGACAGGAAACAATCAGCCCCAGCATTTT. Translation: CSASLGPSTGNNQPQHF.

The CDR3 region is CASSTGRVSGELFF. The CDR3 DNA reads as TGTGCCAGCAGTACCGGGAGGGTCTCCGGGGAGCTGTTTTTT. The chain links TRBV6-6 to TRBJ2-2, with 8 nucleotides matching TRBD2. CDR1 is MNHNY, CDR2 SVGAGI, per germline (reference sequence). This CDR3 comprises 14 residues. The J segment lost 6 bases and the V segment lost 5 bases, leaving 5 bases of the junction unmatched.

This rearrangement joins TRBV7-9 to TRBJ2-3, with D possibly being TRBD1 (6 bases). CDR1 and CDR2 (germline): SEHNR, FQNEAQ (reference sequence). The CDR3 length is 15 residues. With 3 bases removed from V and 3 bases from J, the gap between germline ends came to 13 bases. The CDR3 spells CASSFVGQLTDTQYF. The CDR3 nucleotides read TGTGCCAGCAGCTTTGTTGGACAGTTGACAGATACGCAGTATTTT.

The CDR3 spells CSVAAGEDNTDTQYF. CDR3 sequence (DNA): TGCAGCGTTGCCGCCGGGGAGGACAACACAGATACGCAGTATTTT. J is TRBJ2-3 and V is TRBV29-1; tentatively, D is TRBD2 (6 bases). Germline values: CDR1 SQVTM, CDR2 ANQGSEA. The CDR3 spans 15 residues. The ends were cut back, 4 bases at V and 2 bases at J, with 16 bases in the middle.

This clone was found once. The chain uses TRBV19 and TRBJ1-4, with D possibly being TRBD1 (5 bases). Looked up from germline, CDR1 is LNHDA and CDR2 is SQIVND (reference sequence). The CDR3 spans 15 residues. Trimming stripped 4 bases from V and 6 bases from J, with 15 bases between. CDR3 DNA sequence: TGTGCCAGTAGTACCCCCAGGGTTACGGATGAAAAACTGTTTTTT. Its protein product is CASSTPRVTDEKLFF.

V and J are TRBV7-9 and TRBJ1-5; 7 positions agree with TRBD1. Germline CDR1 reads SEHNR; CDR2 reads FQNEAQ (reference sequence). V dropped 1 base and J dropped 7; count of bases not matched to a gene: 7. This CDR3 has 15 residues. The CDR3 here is CASSLEVGGGQPQHF. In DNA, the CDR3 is TGTGCCAGCAGCTTAGAGGTAGGGGGCGGGCAGCCCCAGCATTTT. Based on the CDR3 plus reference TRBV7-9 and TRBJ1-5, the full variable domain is DTGVSQNPRHKITKRGQNVTFRCDPISEHNRLYWYRQTLGQGPEFLTYFQNEAQLEKSRLLSDRFSAERPKGSFSTLEIQRTEQGDSAMYLCASSLEVGGGQPQHFGDGTRLSIL.

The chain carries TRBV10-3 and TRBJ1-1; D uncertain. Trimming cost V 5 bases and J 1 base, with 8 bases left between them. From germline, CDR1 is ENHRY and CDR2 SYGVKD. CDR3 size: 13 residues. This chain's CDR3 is CAISPRENTEAFF. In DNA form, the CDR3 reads TGTGCCATCAGTCCACGGGAGAACACTGAAGCTTTCTTT.

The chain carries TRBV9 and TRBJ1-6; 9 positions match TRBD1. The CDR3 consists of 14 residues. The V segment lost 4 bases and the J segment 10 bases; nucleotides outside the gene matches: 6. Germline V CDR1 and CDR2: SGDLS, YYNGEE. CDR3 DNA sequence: TGTGCCAGCAGCCCTAGGGACAGGGACTCACCCCTCCACTTT. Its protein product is CASSPRDRDSPLHF.

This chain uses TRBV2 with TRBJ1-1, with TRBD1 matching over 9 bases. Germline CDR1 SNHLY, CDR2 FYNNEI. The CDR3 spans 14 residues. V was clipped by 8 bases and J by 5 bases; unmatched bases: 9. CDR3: CASCRTGGQTEAFF. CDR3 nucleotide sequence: TGTGCCAGCTGCAGAACAGGGGGCCAGACTGAAGCTTTCTTT.

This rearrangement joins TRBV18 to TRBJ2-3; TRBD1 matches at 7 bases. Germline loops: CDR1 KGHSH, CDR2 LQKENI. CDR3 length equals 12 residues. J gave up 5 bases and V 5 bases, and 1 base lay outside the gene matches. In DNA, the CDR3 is TGTGCCAGCTCAAACAGGGGAGATACGCAGTATTTT. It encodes CASSNRGDTQYF.

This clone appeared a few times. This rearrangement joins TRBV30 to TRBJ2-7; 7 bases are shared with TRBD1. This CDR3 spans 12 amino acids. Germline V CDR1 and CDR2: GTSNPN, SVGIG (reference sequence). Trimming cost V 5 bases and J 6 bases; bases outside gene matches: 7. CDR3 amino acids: CAWGQTGSEQYF. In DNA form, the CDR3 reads TGTGCCTGGGGACAGACAGGGTCCGAGCAGTACTTC.